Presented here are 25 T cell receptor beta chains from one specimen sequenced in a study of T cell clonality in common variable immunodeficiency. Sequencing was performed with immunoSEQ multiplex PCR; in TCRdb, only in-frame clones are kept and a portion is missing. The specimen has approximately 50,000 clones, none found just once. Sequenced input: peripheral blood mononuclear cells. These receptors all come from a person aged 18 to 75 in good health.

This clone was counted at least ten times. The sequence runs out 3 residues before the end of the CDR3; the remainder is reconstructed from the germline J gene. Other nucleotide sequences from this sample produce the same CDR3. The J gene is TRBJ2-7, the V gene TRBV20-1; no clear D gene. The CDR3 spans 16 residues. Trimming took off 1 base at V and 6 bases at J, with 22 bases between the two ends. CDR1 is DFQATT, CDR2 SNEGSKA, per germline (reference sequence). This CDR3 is CSARVPRGGEPGEQYF. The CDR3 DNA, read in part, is TGCAGTGCTAGAGTCCCTCGTGGTGGAGAACCGGGCGAG.

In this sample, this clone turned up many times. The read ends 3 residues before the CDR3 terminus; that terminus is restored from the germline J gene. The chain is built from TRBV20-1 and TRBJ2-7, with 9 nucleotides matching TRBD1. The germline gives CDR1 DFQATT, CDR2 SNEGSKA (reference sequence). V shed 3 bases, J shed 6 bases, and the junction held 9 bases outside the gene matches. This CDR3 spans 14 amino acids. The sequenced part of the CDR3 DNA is TGCAGTGCTAGGGAAAACGGACAGGGGCGCGAG. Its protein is CSARENGQGRE. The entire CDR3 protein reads CSARENGQGREQYF.

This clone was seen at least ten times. The CDR3 sequence: CASRGTGERYGYTF. The sequenced CDR3 bases are TGTGCCAGCAGGGGGACAGGGGAAAGGTATGGC. V is TRBV5-6 and J is TRBJ1-2; TRBD1 aligns across 10 bases. Coverage ceases 3 residues before the CDR3 finishes, and the germline J gene fills in the end. J gave up 5 bases and V 5 bases, and 6 bases lay outside the gene matches. CDR1 is SGHDT, CDR2 YYEEEE, per germline. The CDR3 totals 14 residues.

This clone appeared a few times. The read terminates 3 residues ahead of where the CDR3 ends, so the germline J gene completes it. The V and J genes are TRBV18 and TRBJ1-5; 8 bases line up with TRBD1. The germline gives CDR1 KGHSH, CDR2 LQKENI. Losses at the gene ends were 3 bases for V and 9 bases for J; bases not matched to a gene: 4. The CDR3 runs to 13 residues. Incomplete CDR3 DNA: TGTGCCAGCTCACCGGGACAGGAACGGCCC. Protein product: CASSPGQERP. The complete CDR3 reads CASSPGQERPQHF.

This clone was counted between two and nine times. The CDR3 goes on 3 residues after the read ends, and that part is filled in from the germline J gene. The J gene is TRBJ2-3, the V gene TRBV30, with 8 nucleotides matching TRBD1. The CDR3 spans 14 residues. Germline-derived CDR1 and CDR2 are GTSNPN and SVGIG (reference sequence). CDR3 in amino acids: CACLQGEYQETQYF. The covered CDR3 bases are TGTGCCTGCTTACAGGGGGAGTACCAAGAGACG.

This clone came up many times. The sequenced part of the CDR3 DNA is TGTGCCAGCAGTGGGCAGGTCACCGGGGAG. The encoded protein is CASSGQVTGE. The complete CDR3 protein is CASSGQVTGELFF. The chain carries TRBV11-2 and TRBJ2-2, with D hard to call. Read sequence stops 3 residues before the CDR3 end, and the germline J gene provides the missing end. V gave up 6 bases and J gave up 4 bases, with 9 bases separating them. This CDR3 has 13 amino acids. CDR1 SGHAT and CDR2 FQNNGV come from the germline V gene. Full variable domain (remainder filled in from reference TRBV11-2 and TRBJ2-2): EAGVAQSPRYKIIEKRQSVAFWCNPISGHATLYWYQQILGQGPKLLIQFQNNGVVDDSQLPKDRFSAERLKGVDSTLKIQPAKLEDSAVYLCASSGQVTGELFFGEGSRLTVL.

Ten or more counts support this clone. The CDR3 loop reads CASSLGSRGVADTQYF. The DNA read from the CDR3 is TGCGCCAGCAGCTTGGGGTCTCGAGGTGTCGCAGATACG. V usage is TRBV5-1 and J usage is TRBJ2-3; D not resolved. The read ends 3 residues early relative to the CDR3; the germline J gene fills the gap. CDR3 size: 16 residues. CDR1 and CDR2 (germline): SGHRS, YFSETQ. V lost 0 bases and J 4 bases, leaving 15 bases between the germline ends.

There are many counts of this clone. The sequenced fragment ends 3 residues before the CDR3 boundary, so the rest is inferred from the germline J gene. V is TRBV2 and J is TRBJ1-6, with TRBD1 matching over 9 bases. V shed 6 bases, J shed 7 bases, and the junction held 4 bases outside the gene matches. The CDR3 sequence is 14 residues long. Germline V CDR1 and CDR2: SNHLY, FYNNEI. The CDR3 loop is CASRIDRGNSPLHF. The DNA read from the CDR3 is TGTGCCAGCAGAATTGACAGGGGGAATTCACCC.

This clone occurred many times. The CDR3 reads CAISASGGYQETQYF. The CDR3 DNA, read in part, is TGTGCCATCAGTGCTAGCGGGGGGTATCAAGAGACC. V is TRBV10-3 and J is TRBJ2-5, with 11 nucleotides matching TRBD2. The read terminates 3 residues ahead of where the CDR3 ends, so the germline J gene completes it. V dropped 4 bases and J dropped 2; count of bases not matched to a gene: 3. The germline V gene encodes CDR1 ENHRY and CDR2 SYGVKD. The CDR3 length is 15 residues.

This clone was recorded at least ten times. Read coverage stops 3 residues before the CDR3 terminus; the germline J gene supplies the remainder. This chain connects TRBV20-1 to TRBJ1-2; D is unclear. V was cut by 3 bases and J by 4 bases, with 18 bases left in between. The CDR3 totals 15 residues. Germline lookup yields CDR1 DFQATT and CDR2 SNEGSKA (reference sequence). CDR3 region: CSARPPGGRVYGYTF. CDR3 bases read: TGCAGTGCTAGGCCCCCCGGAGGGCGAGTCTATGGC.

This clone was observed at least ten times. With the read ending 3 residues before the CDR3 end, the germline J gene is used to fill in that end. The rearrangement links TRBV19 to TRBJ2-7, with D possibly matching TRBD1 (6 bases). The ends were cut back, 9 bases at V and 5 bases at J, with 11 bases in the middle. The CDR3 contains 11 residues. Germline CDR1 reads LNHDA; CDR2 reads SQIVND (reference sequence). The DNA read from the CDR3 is TGTGCCAGCGGGACATCCGACGAG. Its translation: CASGTSDE. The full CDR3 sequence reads CASGTSDEQYF.

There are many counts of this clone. The part of the CDR3 DNA that was read is TGTGCCAGCAGCTTAGTGGGCGGGAGTTCAGATACG. Translated: CASSLVGGSSDT. The whole CDR3 is CASSLVGGSSDTQYF. The chain combines TRBV7-2 with TRBJ2-3, with TRBD2 matching 7 bases. The CDR3 end is not reached by the read, which stops 3 residues before it; the germline J gene fills it in. Trimming took 1 base from V and 4 from J; bases not matched to a gene: 5. The CDR3 loop spans 15 amino acids. CDR1 and CDR2 (germline): SGHTA, FQGNSA.

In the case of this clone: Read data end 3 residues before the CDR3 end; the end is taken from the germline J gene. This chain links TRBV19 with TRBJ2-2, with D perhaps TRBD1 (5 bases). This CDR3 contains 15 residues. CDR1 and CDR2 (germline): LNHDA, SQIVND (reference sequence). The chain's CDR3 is CASSGRQSYNSPLFF. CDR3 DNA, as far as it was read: TGTGCCAGTAGCGGAAGACAGAGTTATAATTCACCG.

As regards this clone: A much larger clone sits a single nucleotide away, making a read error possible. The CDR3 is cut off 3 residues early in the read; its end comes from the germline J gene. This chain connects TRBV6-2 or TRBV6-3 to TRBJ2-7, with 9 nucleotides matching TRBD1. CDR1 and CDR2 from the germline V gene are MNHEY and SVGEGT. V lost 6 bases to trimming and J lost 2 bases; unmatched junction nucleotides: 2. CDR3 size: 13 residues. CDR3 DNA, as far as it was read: TGTGCCAGCAGACGGACAGGGGCCTACGAG. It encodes CASRRTGAYE. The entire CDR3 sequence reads CASRRTGAYEQYF.

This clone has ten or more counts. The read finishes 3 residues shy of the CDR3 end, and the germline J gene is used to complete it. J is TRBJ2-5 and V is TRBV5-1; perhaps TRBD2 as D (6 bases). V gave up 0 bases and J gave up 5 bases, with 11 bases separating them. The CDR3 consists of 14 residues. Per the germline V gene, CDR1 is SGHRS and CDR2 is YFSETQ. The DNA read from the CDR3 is TGCGCCAGCAGCTTGGGATCGGCGGGGGAGACC. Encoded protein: CASSLGSAGET. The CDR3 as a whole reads CASSLGSAGETQYF.

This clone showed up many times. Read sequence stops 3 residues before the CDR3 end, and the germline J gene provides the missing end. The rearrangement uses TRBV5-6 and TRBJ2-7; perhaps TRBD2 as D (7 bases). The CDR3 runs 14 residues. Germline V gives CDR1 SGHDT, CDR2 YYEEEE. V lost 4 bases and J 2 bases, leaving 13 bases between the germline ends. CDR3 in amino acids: CASSPGGRTYEQYF. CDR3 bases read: TGTGCCAGCAGCCCCGGGGGGCGGACCTACGAG.

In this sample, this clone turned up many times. CDR3 in amino acids: CAWRSQSEAFF. Incomplete CDR3 DNA: TGTGCCTGGAGATCCCAGAGTGAA. The chain is built from TRBV30 and TRBJ1-1; D ambiguous. Sequencing ends 3 residues short of the CDR3 end; the germline J gene provides the rest. The germline V gene encodes CDR1 GTSNPN and CDR2 SVGIG (reference sequence). The CDR3 is 11 residues long. V was shortened by 3 bases and J by 7 bases, with 9 bases between the two germline ends.

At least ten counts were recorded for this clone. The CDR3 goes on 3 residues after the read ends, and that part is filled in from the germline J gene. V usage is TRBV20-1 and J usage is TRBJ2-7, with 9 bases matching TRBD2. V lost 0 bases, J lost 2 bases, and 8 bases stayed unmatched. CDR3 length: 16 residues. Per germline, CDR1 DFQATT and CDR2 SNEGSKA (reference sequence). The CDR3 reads CSARDVERGDTYEQYF. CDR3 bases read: TGCAGTGCTAGAGATGTGGAGCGGGGGGACACCTACGAG.

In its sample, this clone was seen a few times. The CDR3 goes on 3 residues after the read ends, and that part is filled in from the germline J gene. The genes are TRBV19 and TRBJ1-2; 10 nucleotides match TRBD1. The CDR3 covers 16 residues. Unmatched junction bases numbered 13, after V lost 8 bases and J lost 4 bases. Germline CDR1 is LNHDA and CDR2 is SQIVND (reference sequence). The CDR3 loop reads CASRRDRGDGIYGYTF. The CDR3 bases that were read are TGTGCCAGTCGCCGGGACAGGGGAGATGGGATCTATGGC.

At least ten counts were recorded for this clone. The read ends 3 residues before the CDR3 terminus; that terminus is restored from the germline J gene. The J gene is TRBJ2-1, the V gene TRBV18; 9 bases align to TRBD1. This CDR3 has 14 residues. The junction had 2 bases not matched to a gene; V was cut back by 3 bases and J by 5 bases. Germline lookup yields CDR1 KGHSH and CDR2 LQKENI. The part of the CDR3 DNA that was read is TGTGCCAGCTCACCCGGGACAGGGAACAATGAG. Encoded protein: CASSPGTGNNE. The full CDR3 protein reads CASSPGTGNNEQFF. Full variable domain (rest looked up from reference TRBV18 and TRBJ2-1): NAGVMQNPRHLVRRRGQEARLRCSPMKGHSHVYWYRQLPEEGLKFMVYLQKENIIDESGMPKERFSAEFPKEGPSILRIQQVVRGDSAAYFCASSPGTGNNEQFFGPGTRLTVL.

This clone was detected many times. CDR3 DNA (partial): TGTGCCAGCAGCTTGGGACATGGGAACACTGAA. Amino acid sequence: CASSLGHGNTE. The entire CDR3 sequence reads CASSLGHGNTEAFF. This chain joins TRBV7-8 and TRBJ1-1, with a tentative D call TRBD1 (6 bases). The read comes to an end 3 residues before the CDR3 does, leaving the germline J gene to fill in the end. The germline V gene has CDR1 SGHVS and CDR2 FQNEAQ. Trimming took 3 bases from V and 1 from J, leaving 9 bases between them. This CDR3 comprises 14 residues.

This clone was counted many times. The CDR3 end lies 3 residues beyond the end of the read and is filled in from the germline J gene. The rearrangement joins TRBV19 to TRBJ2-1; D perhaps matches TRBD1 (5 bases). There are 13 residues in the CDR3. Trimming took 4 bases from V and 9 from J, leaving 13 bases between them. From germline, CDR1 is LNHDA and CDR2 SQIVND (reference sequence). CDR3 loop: CASSTVQDTEQFF. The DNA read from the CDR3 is TGTGCCAGTAGTACAGTACAGGATACTGAG. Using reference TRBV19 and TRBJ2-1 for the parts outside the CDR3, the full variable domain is DGGITQSPKYLFRKEGQNVTLSCEQNLNHDAMYWYRQDPGQGLRLIYYSQIVNDFQKGDIAEGYSVSREKKESFPLTVTSAQKNPTAFYLCASSTVQDTEQFFGPGTRLTVL.

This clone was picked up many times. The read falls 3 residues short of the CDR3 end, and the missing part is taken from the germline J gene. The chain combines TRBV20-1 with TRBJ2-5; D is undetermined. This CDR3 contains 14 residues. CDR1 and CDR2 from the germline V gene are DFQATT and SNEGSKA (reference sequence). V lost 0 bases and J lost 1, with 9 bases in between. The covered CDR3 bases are TGCAGTGCTAGAGATAAGGCAGGCCAAGAGACC. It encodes CSARDKAGQET. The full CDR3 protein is CSARDKAGQETQYF.

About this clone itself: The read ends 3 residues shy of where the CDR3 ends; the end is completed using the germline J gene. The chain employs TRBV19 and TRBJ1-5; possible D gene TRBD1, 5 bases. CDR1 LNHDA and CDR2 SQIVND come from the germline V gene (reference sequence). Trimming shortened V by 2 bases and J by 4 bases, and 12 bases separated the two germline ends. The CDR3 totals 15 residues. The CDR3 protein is CASSIYGQGNQPQHF. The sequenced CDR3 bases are TGTGCCAGTAGTATATACGGTCAGGGAAATCAGCCC.

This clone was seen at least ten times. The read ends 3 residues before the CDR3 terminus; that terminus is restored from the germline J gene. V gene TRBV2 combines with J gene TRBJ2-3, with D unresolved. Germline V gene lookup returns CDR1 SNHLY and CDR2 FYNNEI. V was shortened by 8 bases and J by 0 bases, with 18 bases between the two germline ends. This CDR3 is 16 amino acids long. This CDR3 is CASSRAPPHSTDTQYF. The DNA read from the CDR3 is TGTGCCAGCTCCCGCGCACCTCCTCATAGCACAGATACG.